The rows below give T cell receptor beta chains drawn from one sample of a study of blood T cells in healthy people across ages. A single record per CDR3 protein comes from TCRdb applying MiXCR to the 5' RACE reads. The sample lists fewer than 950,000 distinct CDR3 sequences, 50% to 65% occurring once. Sequenced sample: blood. These receptors came from a man aged 80 or over in good health. Both conserved end residues are part of each CDR3. Each record gives: V gene, D gene, J gene, clone size, CDR3 protein, CDR3 DNA. A D gene is named only where the DNA matches it firmly. Clone size is given for some rows only: seen once, a few or many times, or a class if the clone is expanded.

>TRBV29-1|-|TRBJ2-6|few
CSVYPTSGANVLTF
TGCAGCGTTTACCCAACAAGTGGGGCCAACGTCCTGACTTTC
>TRBV19|-|TRBJ2-6|-
CASNPLGANVLTF
TGTGCCAGTAATCCTCTTGGGGCCAACGTCCTGACTTTC
>TRBV7-2|TRBD1|TRBJ1-2|-
CASSPDRVSSYTF
TGTGCCAGCAGCCCGGACAGGGTGTCGAGCTACACCTTC
>TRBV10-3|-|TRBJ1-4|few
CAISEHAGRGEKLFF
TGTGCCATCAGTGAGCATGCGGGGCGCGGCGAAAAACTGTTTTTT
>TRBV6-6|-|TRBJ2-7|-
CASSYSNLDYSYEQYF
TGTGCCAGCAGTTACTCCAACCTTGACTACTCCTACGAGCAGTACTTC
>TRBV25-1|-|TRBJ2-3|-
CASSDHQVGDTQYF
TGTGCCAGCAGTGATCACCAAGTTGGAGATACGCAGTATTTT
>TRBV28|-|TRBJ2-7|few
CASSSPAVSYEQYF
TGTGCCAGCAGTTCCCCGGCGGTCTCCTACGAGCAGTACTTC
>TRBV7-3|-|TRBJ2-1|-
CASSPRGGWDNEQFF
TGTGCCAGCAGCCCCCGGGGCGGGTGGGACAATGAGCAGTTCTTC
>TRBV20-1|-|TRBJ1-5|-
CSAATRTSSNQPQHF
TGCAGTGCTGCCACCCGAACCAGTAGCAATCAGCCCCAGCATTTT
>TRBV7-2|TRBD1|TRBJ1-4|-
CASSLRGQPGGELFF
TGTGCCAGCAGCTTAAGGGGGCAGCCAGGTGGAGAACTGTTTTTT
>TRBV10-3|TRBD2|TRBJ2-1|-
CAISERGGGSSYNEQFF
TGTGCCATCAGTGAGAGGGGCGGCGGGAGCTCCTACAATGAGCAGTTCTTC
>TRBV4-2|-|TRBJ2-7|-
CASSQPLGLPLGEQYF
TGTGCCAGCAGCCAACCACTGGGACTGCCCCTGGGCGAGCAGTACTTC
>TRBV20-1|-|TRBJ1-1|-
CSARNPNTEAFF
TGCAGTGCCAGGAACCCAAACACTGAAGCTTTCTTT
>TRBV12-3/TRBV12-4|TRBD1|TRBJ1-5|few
CASSRSSGGQGQPQHF
TGTGCCAGCAGCCGCAGCTCAGGGGGCCAAGGGCAGCCCCAGCATTTT
>TRBV24-1|-|TRBJ2-1|-
CATSDFEQAGRNEQFF
TGTGCCACCAGTGATTTTGAACAGGCGGGACGCAATGAGCAGTTCTTC
>TRBV12-3/TRBV12-4|-|TRBJ2-7|-
CASRYDGDSYEQYF
TGTGCCAGCAGGTACGACGGTGACAGTTACGAGCAGTACTTC
>TRBV24-1|TRBD1|TRBJ1-2|-
CATSEEDRDYTF
TGTGCCACCAGTGAAGAGGACAGGGACTACACCTTC
>TRBV7-3|-|TRBJ2-4|-
CASRATGEGGIQYF
TGTGCCAGCAGAGCTACAGGTGAAGGGGGCATTCAGTACTTC
>TRBV7-7|-|TRBJ2-1|medium-sized
CASSRTAGNEQFF
TGTGCTAGCAGTAGGACAGCGGGGAATGAGCAGTTCTTC
>TRBV29-1|-|TRBJ1-5|-
CSVQDGEQPQHF
TGCAGCGTTCAAGACGGGGAGCAGCCCCAGCATTTT
>TRBV19|-|TRBJ1-5|once
CASSIRLGPQHF
TGTGCCAGTAGTATCAGGTTGGGGCCCCAGCATTTT
>TRBV7-9|-|TRBJ2-7|-
CASTVASYNEQYF
TGTGCCAGCACGGTGGCCTCCTACAATGAGCAGTACTTC
>TRBV3-1|-|TRBJ2-7|-
CASSSDSGVPTYEQYF
TGTGCCAGCAGCTCTGATAGCGGAGTCCCAACCTACGAGCAGTACTTC
>TRBV6-1|-|TRBJ2-1|-
CASSPLLAAPLRPEFF
TGTGCCAGCAGTCCCTTGTTAGCGGCTCCGCTTCGTCCCGAGTTCTTC
>TRBV7-8|-|TRBJ2-1|-
CASSPMEPYDNEQFF
TGTGCCAGCAGCCCGATGGAGCCCTACGACAATGAGCAGTTCTTC
>TRBV7-6|TRBD1|TRBJ1-1|-
CASSLAGGRVNTEAFF
TGTGCCAGCAGCTTAGCAGGGGGCAGGGTGAACACTGAAGCTTTCTTT
>TRBV7-6|TRBD1|TRBJ2-5|-
CASSASTGKETQYF
TGTGCCAGCAGCGCCTCGACAGGGAAAGAGACCCAGTACTTC
>TRBV18|-|TRBJ1-1|-
CASSPTGGGFTEAFF
TGTGCCAGCTCACCGACAGGAGGGGGGTTCACTGAAGCTTTCTTT
>TRBV12-3/TRBV12-4|-|TRBJ2-1|few
CASSLRLGSSYNEQFF
TGTGCCAGCAGTTTAAGACTAGGGAGCTCCTACAATGAGCAGTTCTTC
>TRBV20-1|TRBD2|TRBJ2-7|few
CSAPRTSGRSEQYF
TGCAGTGCCCCCCGTACTAGCGGGAGAAGCGAGCAGTACTTC
>TRBV6-1|TRBD2|TRBJ2-3|-
CASSEALAGGPSTDTQYF
TGTGCCAGCAGTGAAGCGCTAGCGGGAGGGCCTAGCACAGATACGCAGTATTTT
>TRBV2|TRBD1|TRBJ1-1|-
CASSEMPTGLSTEAFF
TGTGCCAGCAGTGAAATGCCGACAGGGTTGAGCACTGAAGCTTTCTTT
>TRBV12-3/TRBV12-4|TRBD1|TRBJ2-1|once
CAGSLPRDRVNEQFF
TGTGCCGGCAGCCTCCCAAGGGACAGGGTCAATGAGCAGTTCTTC
>TRBV6-1|-|TRBJ2-7|-
CASRDGQGSHEQYF
TGTGCCAGCAGGGACGGGCAGGGTAGCCACGAGCAGTACTTC
>TRBV12-3/TRBV12-4|-|TRBJ2-5|few
CASSSRIQETQYF
TGTGCCAGCAGTAGCCGAATCCAAGAGACCCAGTACTTC
>TRBV14|-|TRBJ2-3|-
CASSPSSYTQYF
TGTGCCAGCAGCCCCTCCTCTTATACGCAGTATTTT
>TRBV7-8|-|TRBJ1-6|-
CASSLAGRDNSPLHF
TGTGCCAGCAGCTTAGCCGGGAGGGATAATTCACCCCTCCACTTT
>TRBV7-8|-|TRBJ2-7|-
CASSLGLDLVYNEQYF
TGTGCCAGCAGCTTAGGTCTCGACTTGGTCTACAATGAGCAGTACTTC
>TRBV12-3/TRBV12-4|-|TRBJ1-1|-
CASSFKGGVTEAFF
TGTGCCAGCAGTTTCAAAGGGGGAGTCACTGAAGCTTTCTTT
>TRBV2|-|TRBJ1-1|-
CASSGSRAILTEAFF
TGTGCCAGCAGTGGCAGTAGGGCAATCTTGACTGAAGCTTTCTTT
>TRBV6-2/TRBV6-3|-|TRBJ2-3|-
CASRPSAGYRYAYF
TGTGCCAGCAGACCCTCGGCAGGGTATAGATACGCGTATTTT
>TRBV6-5|TRBD1|TRBJ2-1|-
CASSFWYRDRGKGEQFF
TGTGCCAGCAGTTTTTGGTACCGGGACAGGGGGAAGGGTGAGCAGTTCTTC
>TRBV29-1|-|TRBJ1-4|few
CSGTFGPNEKLFF
TGCAGCGGAACCTTCGGACCGAATGAAAAACTGTTTTTT
>TRBV5-8|TRBD1|TRBJ1-1|-
CASSRAGGKDTEAFF
TGTGCCAGCAGCCGCGCAGGGGGTAAGGACACTGAAGCTTTCTTT
>TRBV10-3|-|TRBJ2-5|-
CAISESGLPKGETQYF
TGTGCCATCAGTGAGTCCGGGCTCCCCAAGGGCGAGACCCAGTACTTC
>TRBV11-2|TRBD1|TRBJ1-1|few
CASSFRQGPNTEAFF
TGTGCCAGCAGCTTCAGACAGGGACCGAACACTGAAGCTTTCTTT
>TRBV7-2|-|TRBJ2-3|-
CASSSRGVLDTQYF
TGTGCCAGCAGCTCTAGAGGGGTATTAGATACGCAGTATTTT
>TRBV4-2|-|TRBJ2-7|-
CASSQEVSREQYF
TGTGCCAGCAGCCAAGAGGTCTCGAGAGAGCAGTACTTC
>TRBV4-1|-|TRBJ2-1|-
CASSGKTQGFDEQFF
TGCGCCAGCAGCGGTAAGACTCAGGGGTTCGATGAGCAGTTCTTC
>TRBV5-1|-|TRBJ1-2|-
CASSLVGREQEGYTF
TGCGCCAGCAGCTTGGTTGGCAGGGAGCAGGAGGGCTACACCTTC
>TRBV3-1|TRBD1|TRBJ1-5|-
CASSQATGAPNQPQHF
TGTGCCAGCAGCCAGGCGACAGGGGCCCCCAATCAGCCCCAGCATTTT